The entry below describes one T cell receptor (beta chain). In the original analysis: Nucleated cell number was recorded as an estimate derived from reference gene primer amplification. Generated by immunoSEQ multiplex PCR, the TCRdb table keeps only in-frame clones and is missing some. That table gives V, J and clone size, and the DNA gave D and trimming. The sample records more than 95,000 clones, about nine tenths being singletons. The sample belongs to a study of blood T cell repertoires in COVID-19. Study summary: Acute and convalescent COVID-19 samples came from the United States, Italy and Spain. Nucleic acid was either cDNA or gDNA, and it came from T cells, B-cell-depleted T cells, or PBMCs.

The CDR3 loop spans 11 amino acids. Trimming pared 5 bases from V and 3 bases from J, leaving 5 bases between. The receptor was derived from a human donor with active COVID-19. The donor label of this sample is uncertain. V and J are TRBV12-3 or TRBV12-4 and TRBJ2-7; D unresolved. The specimen was peripheral blood. The CDR3 coding sequence is TGTGCCAGCAGTCCCAACTACGAGCAGTACTTC. Residues: CASSPNYEQYF.